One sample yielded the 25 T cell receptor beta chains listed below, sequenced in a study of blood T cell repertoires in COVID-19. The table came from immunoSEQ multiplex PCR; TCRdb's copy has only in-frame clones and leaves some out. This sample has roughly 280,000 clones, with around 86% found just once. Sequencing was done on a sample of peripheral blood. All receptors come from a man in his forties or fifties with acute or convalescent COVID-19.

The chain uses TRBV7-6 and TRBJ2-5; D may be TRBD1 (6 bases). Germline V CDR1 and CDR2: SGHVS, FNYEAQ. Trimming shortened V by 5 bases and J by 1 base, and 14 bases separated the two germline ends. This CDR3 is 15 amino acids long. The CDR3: CASSPPGHFQETQYF. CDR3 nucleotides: TGTGCCAGCAGCCCCCCGGGACACTTCCAAGAGACCCAGTACTTC.

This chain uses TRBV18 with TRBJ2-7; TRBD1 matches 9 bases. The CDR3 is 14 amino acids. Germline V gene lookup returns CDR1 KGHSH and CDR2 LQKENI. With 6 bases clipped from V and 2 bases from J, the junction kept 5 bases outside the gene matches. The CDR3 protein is CASSRGQGTYEQYF. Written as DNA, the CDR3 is TGTGCCAGCTCCCGGGGACAGGGAACCTACGAGCAGTACTTC.

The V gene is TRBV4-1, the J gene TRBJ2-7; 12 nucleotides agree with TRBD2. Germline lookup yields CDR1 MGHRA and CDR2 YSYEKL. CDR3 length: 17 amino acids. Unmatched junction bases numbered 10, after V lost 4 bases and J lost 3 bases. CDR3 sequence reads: CASSPGPLAGGLYEQYF. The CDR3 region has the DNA TGCGCCAGCAGCCCCGGTCCACTAGCGGGGGGCCTCTACGAGCAGTACTTC.

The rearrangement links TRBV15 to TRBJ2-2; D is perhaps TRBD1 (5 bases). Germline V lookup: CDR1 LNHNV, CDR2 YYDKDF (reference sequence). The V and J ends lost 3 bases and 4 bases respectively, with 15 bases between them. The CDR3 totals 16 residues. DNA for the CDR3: TGTGCCACCAGCAGTGATAACAGGCCCGGCACCGGGGAGCTGTTTTTT. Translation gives CATSSDNRPGTGELFF.

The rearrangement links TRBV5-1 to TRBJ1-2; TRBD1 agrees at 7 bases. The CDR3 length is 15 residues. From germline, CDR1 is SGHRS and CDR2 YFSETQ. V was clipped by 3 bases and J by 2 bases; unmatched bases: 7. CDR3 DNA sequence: TGCGCCAGCAGCTATTACCCGACAGGGAACTATGGCTACACCTTC. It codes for CASSYYPTGNYGYTF.

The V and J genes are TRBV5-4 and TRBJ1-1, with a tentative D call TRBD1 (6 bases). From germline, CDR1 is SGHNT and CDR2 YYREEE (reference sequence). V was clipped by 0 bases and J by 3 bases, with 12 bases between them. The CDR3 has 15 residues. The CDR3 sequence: CASSLAQGSDTEAFF. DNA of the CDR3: TGTGCCAGCAGCTTGGCTCAGGGGTCGGACACTGAAGCTTTCTTT.

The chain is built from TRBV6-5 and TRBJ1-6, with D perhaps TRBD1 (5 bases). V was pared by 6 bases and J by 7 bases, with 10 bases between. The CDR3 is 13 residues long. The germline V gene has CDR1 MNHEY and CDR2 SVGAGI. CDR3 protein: CASRKGSNSPLHF. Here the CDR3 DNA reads TGTGCCAGCAGGAAGGGGTCCAATTCACCCCTCCACTTT.

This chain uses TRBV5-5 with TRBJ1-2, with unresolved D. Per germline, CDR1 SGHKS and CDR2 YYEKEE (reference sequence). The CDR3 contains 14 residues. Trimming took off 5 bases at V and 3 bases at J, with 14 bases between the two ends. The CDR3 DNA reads TGTGCCAGCAGTCCCCCGGGTGTGGACTATGGCTACACCTTC. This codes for CASSPPGVDYGYTF.

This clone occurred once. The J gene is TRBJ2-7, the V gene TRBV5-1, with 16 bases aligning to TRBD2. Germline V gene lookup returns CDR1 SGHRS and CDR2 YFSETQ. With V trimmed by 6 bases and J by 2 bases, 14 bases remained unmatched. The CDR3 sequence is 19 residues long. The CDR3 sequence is CASTGLGGTSGGETYEQYF. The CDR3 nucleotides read TGCGCCAGCACCGGGCTCGGCGGGACTAGCGGGGGGGAAACCTACGAGCAGTACTTC.

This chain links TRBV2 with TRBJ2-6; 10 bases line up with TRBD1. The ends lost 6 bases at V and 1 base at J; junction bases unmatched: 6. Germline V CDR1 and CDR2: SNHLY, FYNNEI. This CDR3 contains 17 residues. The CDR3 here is CASSPGQGRSGANVLTF. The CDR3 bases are TGTGCCAGCAGCCCGGGACAGGGGAGGTCTGGGGCCAACGTCCTGACTTTC.

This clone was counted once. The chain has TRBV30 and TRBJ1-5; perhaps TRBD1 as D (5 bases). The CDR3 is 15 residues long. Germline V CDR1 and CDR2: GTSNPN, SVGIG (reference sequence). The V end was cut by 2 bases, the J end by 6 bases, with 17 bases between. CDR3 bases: TGTGCCTGGAGTAGACAGCACCGGTGGGGTCAGCCCCAGCATTTT. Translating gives CAWSRQHRWGQPQHF. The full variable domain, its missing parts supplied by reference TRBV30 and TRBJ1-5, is SQTIHQWPATLVQPVGSPLSLECTVEGTSNPNLYWYRQAAGRGLQLLFYSVGIGQISSEVPQNLSASRPQDRQFILSSKKLLLSDSGFYLCAWSRQHRWGQPQHFGDGTRLSIL.

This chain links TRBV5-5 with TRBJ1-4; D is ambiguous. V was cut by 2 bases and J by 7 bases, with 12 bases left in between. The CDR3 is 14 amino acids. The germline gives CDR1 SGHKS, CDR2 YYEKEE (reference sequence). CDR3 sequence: CASSFRHPTEKLFF. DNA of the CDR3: TGTGCCAGCAGCTTCAGACACCCCACTGAAAAACTGTTTTTT.

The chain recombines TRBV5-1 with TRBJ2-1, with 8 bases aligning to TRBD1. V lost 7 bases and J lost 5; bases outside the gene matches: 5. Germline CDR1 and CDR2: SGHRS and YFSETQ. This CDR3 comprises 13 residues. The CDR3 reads CASAMTGDNEQFF. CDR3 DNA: TGCGCCAGCGCAATGACAGGGGACAATGAGCAGTTCTTC.

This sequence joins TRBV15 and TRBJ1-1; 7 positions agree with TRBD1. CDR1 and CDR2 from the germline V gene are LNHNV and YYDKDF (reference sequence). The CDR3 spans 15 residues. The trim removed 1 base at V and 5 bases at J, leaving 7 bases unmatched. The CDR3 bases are TGTGCCACCAGCAGAGTTTCCACAGGGGAAACTGAAGCTTTCTTT. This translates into CATSRVSTGETEAFF.

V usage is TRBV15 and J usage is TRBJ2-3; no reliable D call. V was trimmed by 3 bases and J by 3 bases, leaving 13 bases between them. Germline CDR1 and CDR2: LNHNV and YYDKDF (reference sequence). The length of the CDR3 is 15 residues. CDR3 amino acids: CATSSMVLGTDTQYF. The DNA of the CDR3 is TGTGCCACCAGCAGTATGGTGCTCGGGACAGATACGCAGTATTTT. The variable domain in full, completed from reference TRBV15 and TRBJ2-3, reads DAMVIQNPRYQVTQFGKPVTLSCSQTLNHNVMYWYQQKSSQAPKLLFHYYDKDFNNEADTPDNFQSRRPNTSFCFLDIRSPGLGDTAMYLCATSSMVLGTDTQYFGPGTRLTVL.

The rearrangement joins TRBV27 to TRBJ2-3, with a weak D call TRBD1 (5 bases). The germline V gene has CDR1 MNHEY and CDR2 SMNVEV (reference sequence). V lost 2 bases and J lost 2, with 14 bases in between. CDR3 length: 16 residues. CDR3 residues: CASSLRTSAFTDTQYF. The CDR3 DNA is TGTGCCAGCAGTTTAAGGACATCGGCATTCACAGATACGCAGTATTTT.

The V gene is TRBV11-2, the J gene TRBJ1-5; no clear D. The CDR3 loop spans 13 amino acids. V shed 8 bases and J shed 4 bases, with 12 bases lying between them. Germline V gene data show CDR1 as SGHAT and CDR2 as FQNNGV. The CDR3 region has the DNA TGTGCCAGCTCCCGTTGGGCTAATCAGCCCCAGCATTTT. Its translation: CASSRWANQPQHF. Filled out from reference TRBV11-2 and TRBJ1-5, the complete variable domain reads EAGVAQSPRYKIIEKRQSVAFWCNPISGHATLYWYQQILGQGPKLLIQFQNNGVVDDSQLPKDRFSAERLKGVDSTLKIQPAKLEDSAVYLCASSRWANQPQHFGDGTRLSIL.

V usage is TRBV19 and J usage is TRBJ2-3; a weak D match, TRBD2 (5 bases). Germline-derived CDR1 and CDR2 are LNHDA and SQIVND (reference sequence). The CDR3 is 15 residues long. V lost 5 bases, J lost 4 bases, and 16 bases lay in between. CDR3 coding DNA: TGTGCCAGTAGTCCCCGCGTGTCCGGGGCAGATACGCAGTATTTT. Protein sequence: CASSPRVSGADTQYF.

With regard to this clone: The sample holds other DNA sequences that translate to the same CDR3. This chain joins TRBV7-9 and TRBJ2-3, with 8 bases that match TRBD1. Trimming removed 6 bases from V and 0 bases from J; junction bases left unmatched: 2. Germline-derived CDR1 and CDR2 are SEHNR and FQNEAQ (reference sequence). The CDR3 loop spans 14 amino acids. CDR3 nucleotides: TGTGCCAGCAGTGGACAGGGTAGCACAGATACGCAGTATTTT. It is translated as CASSGQGSTDTQYF.

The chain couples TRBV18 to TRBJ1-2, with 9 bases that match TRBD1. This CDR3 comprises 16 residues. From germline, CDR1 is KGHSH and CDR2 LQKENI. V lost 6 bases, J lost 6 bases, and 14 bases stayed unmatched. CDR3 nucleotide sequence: TGTGCCAGCTCCCGGACAAGGCCGGGACAGGGAGATGGCTACACCTTC. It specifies CASSRTRPGQGDGYTF.

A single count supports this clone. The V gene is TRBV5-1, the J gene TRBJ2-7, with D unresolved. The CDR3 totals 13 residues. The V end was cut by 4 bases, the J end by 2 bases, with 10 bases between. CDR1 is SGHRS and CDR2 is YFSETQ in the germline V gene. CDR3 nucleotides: TGCGCCAGCAGCCCCCGGAGTACCTACGAGCAGTACTTC. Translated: CASSPRSTYEQYF.

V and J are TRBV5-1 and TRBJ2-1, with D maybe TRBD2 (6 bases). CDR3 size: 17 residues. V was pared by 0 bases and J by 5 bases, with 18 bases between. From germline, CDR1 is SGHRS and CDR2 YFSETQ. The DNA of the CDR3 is TGCGCCAGCAGCTTGGACAACAGAAGGAGGGATGACAATGAGCAGTTCTTC. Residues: CASSLDNRRRDDNEQFF.

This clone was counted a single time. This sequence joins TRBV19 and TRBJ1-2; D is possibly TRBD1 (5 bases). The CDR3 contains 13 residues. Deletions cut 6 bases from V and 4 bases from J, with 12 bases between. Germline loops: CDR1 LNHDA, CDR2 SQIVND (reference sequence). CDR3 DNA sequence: TGTGCCAGTAGCCCCGGGGGATTCTATGGCTACACCTTC. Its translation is CASSPGGFYGYTF.

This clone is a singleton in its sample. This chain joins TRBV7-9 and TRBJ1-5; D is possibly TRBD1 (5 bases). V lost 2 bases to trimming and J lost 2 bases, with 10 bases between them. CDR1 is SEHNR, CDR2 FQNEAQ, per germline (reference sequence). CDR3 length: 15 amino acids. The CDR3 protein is CASSLQGEGNQPQHF. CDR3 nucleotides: TGTGCCAGCAGCTTACAAGGGGAAGGCAATCAGCCCCAGCATTTT. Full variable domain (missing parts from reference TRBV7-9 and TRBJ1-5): DTGVSQNPRHKITKRGQNVTFRCDPISEHNRLYWYRQTLGQGPEFLTYFQNEAQLEKSRLLSDRFSAERPKGSFSTLEIQRTEQGDSAMYLCASSLQGEGNQPQHFGDGTRLSIL.

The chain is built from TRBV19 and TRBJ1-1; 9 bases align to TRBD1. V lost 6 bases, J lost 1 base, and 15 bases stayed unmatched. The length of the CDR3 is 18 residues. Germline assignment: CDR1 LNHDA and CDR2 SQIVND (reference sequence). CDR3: CASSPPGQGVQRNTEAFF. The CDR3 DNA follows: TGTGCCAGTAGCCCCCCGGGACAGGGCGTTCAGCGGAACACTGAAGCTTTCTTT.